This T cell receptor beta chain was profiled in a study of shared clonotypes between healthy human individuals. As for the study in general: Contributing individuals were a couple of females and a few males aged 18 to 49. Study-wide results and limits: Few donors restricted represented genetic and exposure-history diversity.

The CDR3 has 15 residues. Trimming took 5 bases from V and 7 from J, leaving 21 bases between them. In germline, CDR1 is SGHTA, CDR2 FQGNSA. A word on this clone: What it binds is unknown.

Genomic DNA of every subset was divided equally among multiple immunoSEQ plates. Some clones are missing from TCRdb's copy, which holds only in-frame ones; the method was immunoSEQ multiplex PCR. The table shows roughly 500,000 clones, with 70% to 80% occurring only once. Sequencing was performed on PBMCs. The sequence derives from a woman aged 40-49 years in good health. Some clones in this sample may be carry-over from other donors' samples. This chain joins TRBV7-2 and TRBJ2-7, with D perhaps being TRBD1 or TRBD2 (5 bases each). CDR3 residues: CASSRRLAGTGEQYF. CDR3 DNA sequence: TGTGCCAGCAGCCGCCGCTTGGCCGGGACGGGGGAGCAGTACTTC.